These 9 T cell receptor beta chains came from one sample sequenced in a study of beta chain features in type 1 diabetes. Study-wide results and caveats: TCRB CDR3 length was moderately but significantly reduced in all four CD4+ subsets of Type 1 diabetes patients.

Investigators reverse transcribed all isolated RNA, so they sequenced expressed TCRB transcripts. Only in-frame clones appear in the TCRdb table, and some are missing; sequencing was by immunoSEQ multiplex PCR. The sample consists of around 120,000 clones, approximately 15% of them appearing once. No antigen is known for these receptors. The sample comprised central memory CD4+ T cells from blood. Receptor source: a man aged 18-30 years with type 1 diabetes.

The table lists this clone with a few counts. This sequence joins TRBV30 and TRBJ1-1; maybe TRBD1 (5 bases). The CDR3 contains 11 residues. Germline V gene lookup returns CDR1 GTSNPN and CDR2 SVGIG (reference sequence). The V end was cut by 1 base, the J end by 11 bases, with 11 bases between. CDR3 sequence reads: CAWSADIGAFF. The CDR3, as DNA: TGTGCCTGGAGTGCGGACATTGGGGCTTTCTTT.

This chain uses TRBV6-5 with TRBJ2-1; weak D call: TRBD1 (6 bases). The CDR3 is made up of 13 amino acids. The germline V and J ends were trimmed by 2 bases and 11 bases, with 13 bases remaining between them. Germline loops: CDR1 MNHEY, CDR2 SVGAGI. The CDR3 DNA reads as TGTGCCAGCAGTTACGGACCTACAGGGAAGCAGTTCTTC. Protein sequence: CASSYGPTGKQFF.

There are a few counts of this clone. V gene TRBV5-1 combines with J gene TRBJ2-3, with D possibly being TRBD1 (5 bases). V was cut by 3 bases and J by 1 base, with 12 bases left in between. CDR3 length equals 15 residues. The germline V gene encodes CDR1 SGHRS and CDR2 YFSETQ. The CDR3 nucleotides are TGCGCCAGCAGCTCAGGGCTGGGCGGCACAGATACGCAGTATTTT. This sequence encodes CASSSGLGGTDTQYF.

This clone has just a few counts. J is TRBJ2-7 and V is TRBV5-1, with 7 positions matching TRBD2. Trimming took 0 bases from V and 5 from J; bases not matched to a gene: 5. The CDR3 spans 14 residues. Germline assignment: CDR1 SGHRS and CDR2 YFSETQ. CDR3 in amino acids: CASSLALAVHEQYF. The CDR3 nucleotides read TGCGCCAGCAGCTTGGCCCTAGCGGTCCACGAGCAGTACTTC.

This clone was seen more than once but under ten times. The V and J genes are TRBV29-1 and TRBJ1-1; possibly TRBD1 for D (5 bases). Trimming pared 4 bases from V and 4 bases from J, leaving 7 bases between. Looked up from germline, CDR1 is SQVTM and CDR2 is ANQGSEA. The CDR3 extends over 11 amino acids. The CDR3 nucleotides are TGCAGCGTTGCGGGGGTCACTGAAGCTTTCTTT. Protein sequence: CSVAGVTEAFF.

The chain combines TRBV10-3 with TRBJ1-6; 10 nucleotides match TRBD1. Germline loops: CDR1 ENHRY, CDR2 SYGVKD. Trimming cost V 2 bases and J 6 bases; bases outside gene matches: 4. This CDR3 has 16 residues. This chain's CDR3 is CAISEGTGATNSPLHF. CDR3 nucleotides: TGTGCCATCAGTGAGGGGACAGGGGCAACTAATTCACCCCTCCACTTT.

The chain couples TRBV27 to TRBJ2-7; 9 nucleotides match TRBD2. The CDR3 runs 17 residues. CDR1 and CDR2 from the germline V gene are MNHEY and SMNVEV (reference sequence). Germline trimming cut 2 bases from V and 5 bases from J; bases unmatched to any gene: 13. The CDR3 DNA reads TGTGCCAGCAGTTTAGGGTTCAGGGTAGCGGGAGTCCACGAGCAGTACTTC. Residues: CASSLGFRVAGVHEQYF.

This chain links TRBV2 with TRBJ1-2, with D maybe TRBD1 (6 bases). Germline CDR1 is SNHLY and CDR2 is FYNNEI. The CDR3 sequence is 11 residues long. V was cut by 3 bases and J by 7 bases, with 6 bases left in between. CDR3 sequence: CASSEDSGYTF. In DNA, the CDR3 is TGTGCCAGCAGTGAGGACAGTGGCTACACCTTC.

The chain links TRBV11-2 to TRBJ2-3; the D is unclear. Per germline, CDR1 SGHAT and CDR2 FQNNGV. The ends were cut back, 3 bases at V and 2 bases at J, with 9 bases in the middle. CDR3 length equals 14 residues. The CDR3 coding sequence is TGTGCCAGCAGCTTGCCTGGCATCACAGATACGCAGTATTTT. The encoded protein is CASSLPGITDTQYF.